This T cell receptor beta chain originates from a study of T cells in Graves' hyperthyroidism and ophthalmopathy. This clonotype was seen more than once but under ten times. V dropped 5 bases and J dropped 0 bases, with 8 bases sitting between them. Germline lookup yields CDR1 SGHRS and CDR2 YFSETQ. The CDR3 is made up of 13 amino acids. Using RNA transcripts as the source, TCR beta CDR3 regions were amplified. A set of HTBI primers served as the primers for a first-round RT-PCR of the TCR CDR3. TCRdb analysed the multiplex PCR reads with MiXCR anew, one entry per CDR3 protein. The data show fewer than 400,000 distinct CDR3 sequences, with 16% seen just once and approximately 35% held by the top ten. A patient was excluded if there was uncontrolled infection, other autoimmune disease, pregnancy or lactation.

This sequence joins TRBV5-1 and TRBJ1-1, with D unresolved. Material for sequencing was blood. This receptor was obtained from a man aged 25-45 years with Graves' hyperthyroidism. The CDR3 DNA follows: TGCGCCAGCAGATGGGCGGTGAACACTGAAGCTTTCTTT. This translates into CASRWAVNTEAFF.